This TCR beta chain was identified in a study of shared T cell receptors in the human thymus. CDR3 size: 16 residues. Trimming at V came to 7 bases and at J to 3 bases, leaving 11 bases not matched to a gene. In germline, CDR1 is MNHNY, CDR2 SVGAGI (reference sequence). This clone was seen a handful of times. Assay used: immunoSEQ multiplex PCR; TCRdb lists only in-frame clones, some missing. The repertoire holds hundreds of thousands of clones, with roughly 88% as singletons. These data were likewise used in another study, on human thymus T cells. That source notes: Resections obtained during corrective heart surgery supplied the thymus tissue. Seemingly biased V and J gene usage marked thymic and blood repertoires.

The specimen sequenced was thymocytes. The TCR was taken from a boy younger than two with a congenital heart defect. The chain is built from TRBV6-6 and TRBJ2-1, with TRBD2 identical over 8 bases. CDR3 nucleotide sequence: TGTGCCAGCACCCCCCCCGGGAGGGCCCTCTACAATGAGCAGTTCTTC. It codes for CASTPPGRALYNEQFF.